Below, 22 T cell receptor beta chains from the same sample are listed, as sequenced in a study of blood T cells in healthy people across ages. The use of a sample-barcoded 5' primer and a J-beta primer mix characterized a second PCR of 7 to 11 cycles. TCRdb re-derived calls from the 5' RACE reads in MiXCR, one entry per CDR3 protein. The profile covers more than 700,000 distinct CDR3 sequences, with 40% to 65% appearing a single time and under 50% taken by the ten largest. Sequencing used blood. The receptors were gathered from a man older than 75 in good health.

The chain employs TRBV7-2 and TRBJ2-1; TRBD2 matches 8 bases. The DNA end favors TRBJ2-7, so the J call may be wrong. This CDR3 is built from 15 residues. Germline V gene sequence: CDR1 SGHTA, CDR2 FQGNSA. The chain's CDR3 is CASRPSGSSYNEQYF. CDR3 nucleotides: TGTGCCAGCAGACCGAGCGGGAGCTCCTACAATGAGCAGTACTTC.

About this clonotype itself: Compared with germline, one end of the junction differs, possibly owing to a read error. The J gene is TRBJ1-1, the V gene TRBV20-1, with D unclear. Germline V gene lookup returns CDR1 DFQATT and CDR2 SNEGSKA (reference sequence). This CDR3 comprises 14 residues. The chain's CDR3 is CSAPGRGGSTDAFF. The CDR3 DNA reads TGCAGTGCTCCTGGTCGTGGAGGATCCACTGACGCTTTTTTT.

For the CDR3, the DNA is TGCAGCGTCGCTCTCATTAACTATGGCTACACCTTC. Amino acids: CSVALINYGYTF. This rearrangement joins TRBV29-1 to TRBJ1-2; no clear D. Germline-derived CDR1 and CDR2 are SQVTM and ANQGSEA. The CDR3 consists of 12 residues. Trimming left V 6 bases short and J 1 base short, with 9 bases between.

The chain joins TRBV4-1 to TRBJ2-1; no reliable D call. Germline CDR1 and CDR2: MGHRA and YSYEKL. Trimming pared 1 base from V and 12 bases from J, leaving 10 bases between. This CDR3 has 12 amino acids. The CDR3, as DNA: TGCGCCAGCAGCCAAGCGGCGAGCTGGCAGTTCTTC. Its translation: CASSQAASWQFF.

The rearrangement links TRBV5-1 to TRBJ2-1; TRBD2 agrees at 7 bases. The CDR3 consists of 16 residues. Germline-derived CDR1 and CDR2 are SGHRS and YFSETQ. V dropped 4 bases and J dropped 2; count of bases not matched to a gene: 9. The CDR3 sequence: CASSRGGAGAYNEQFF. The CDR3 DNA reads TGCGCCAGCAGCCGGGGAGGGGCTGGGGCCTACAATGAGCAGTTCTTC.

Written as DNA, the CDR3 is TGTGCCAGCAGTCTGAGATTGGTCAGGGAATCCCCACACAGATACGCGTATTTT. Translating gives CASSLRLVRESPHRYAYF. This sequence joins TRBV28 and TRBJ2-3, with a weak D call TRBD1 (5 bases). This CDR3 comprises 18 residues. Germline V gives CDR1 MDHEN, CDR2 SYDVKM. Trimming removed 5 bases at V and 14 bases at J, with 35 bases between.

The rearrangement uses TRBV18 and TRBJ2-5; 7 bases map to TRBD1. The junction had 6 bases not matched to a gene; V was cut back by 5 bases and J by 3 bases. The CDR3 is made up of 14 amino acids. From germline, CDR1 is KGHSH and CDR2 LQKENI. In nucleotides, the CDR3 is TGTGCCAGCTCATCGGATGACAGGGAAGAGACCCAGTACTTC. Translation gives CASSSDDREETQYF. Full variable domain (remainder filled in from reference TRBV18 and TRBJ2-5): NAGVMQNPRHLVRRRGQEARLRCSPMKGHSHVYWYRQLPEEGLKFMVYLQKENIIDESGMPKERFSAEFPKEGPSILRIQQVVRGDSAAYFCASSSDDREETQYFGPGTRLLVL.

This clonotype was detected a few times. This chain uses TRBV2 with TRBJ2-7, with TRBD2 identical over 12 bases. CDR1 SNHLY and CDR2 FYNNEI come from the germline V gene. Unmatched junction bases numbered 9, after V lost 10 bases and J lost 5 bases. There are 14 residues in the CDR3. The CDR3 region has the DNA TGTGCCACCACTCGACTAGCGGGAGCCAACGAGCAGTACTTC. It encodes CATTRLAGANEQYF. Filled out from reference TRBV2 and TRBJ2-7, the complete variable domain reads EPEVTQTPSHQVTQMGQEVILRCVPISNHLYFYWYRQILGQKVEFLVSFYNNEISEKSEIFDDQFSVERPDGSNFTLKIRSTKLEDSAMYFCATTRLAGANEQYFGPGTRLTVT.

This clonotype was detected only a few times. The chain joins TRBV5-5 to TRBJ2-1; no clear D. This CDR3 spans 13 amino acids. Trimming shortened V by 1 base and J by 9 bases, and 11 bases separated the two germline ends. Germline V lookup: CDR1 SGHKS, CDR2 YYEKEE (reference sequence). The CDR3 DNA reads TGTGCCAGCAGCTTGTTGGCTATCAGTGAGCAGTTCTTC. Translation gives CASSLLAISEQFF.

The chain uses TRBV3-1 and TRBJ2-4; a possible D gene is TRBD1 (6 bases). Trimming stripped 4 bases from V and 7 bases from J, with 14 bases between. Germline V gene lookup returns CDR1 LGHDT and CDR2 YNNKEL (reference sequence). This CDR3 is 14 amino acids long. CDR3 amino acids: CASSLTGPWNIQYF. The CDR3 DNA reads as TGTGCCAGCAGCCTTACAGGGCCTTGGAACATTCAGTACTTC.

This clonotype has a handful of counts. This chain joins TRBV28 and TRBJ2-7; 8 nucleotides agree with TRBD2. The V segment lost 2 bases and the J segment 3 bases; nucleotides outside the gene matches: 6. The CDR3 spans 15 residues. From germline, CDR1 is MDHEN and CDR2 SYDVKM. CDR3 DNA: TGTGCCAGCAGTTTACGGAGCGGGAGAAGCTACGAGCAGTACTTC. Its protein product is CASSLRSGRSYEQYF.

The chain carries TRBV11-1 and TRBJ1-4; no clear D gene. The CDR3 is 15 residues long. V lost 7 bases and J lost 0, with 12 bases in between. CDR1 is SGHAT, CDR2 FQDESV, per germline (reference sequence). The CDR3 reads CASTLAPATNEKLFF. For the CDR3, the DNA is TGTGCCAGCACTTTAGCACCAGCAACTAATGAAAAACTGTTTTTT.

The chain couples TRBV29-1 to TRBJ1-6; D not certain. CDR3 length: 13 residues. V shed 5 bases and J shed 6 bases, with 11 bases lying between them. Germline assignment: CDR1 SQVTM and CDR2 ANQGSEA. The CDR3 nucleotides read TGCAGCGTTATGGCAGGCAGTAATTCACCCCTCCACTTT. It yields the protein CSVMAGSNSPLHF.

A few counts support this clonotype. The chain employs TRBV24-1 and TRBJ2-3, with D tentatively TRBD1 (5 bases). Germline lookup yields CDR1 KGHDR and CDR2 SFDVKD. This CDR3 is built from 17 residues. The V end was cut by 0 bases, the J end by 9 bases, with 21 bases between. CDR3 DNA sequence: TGTGCCACCAGTGATTTGCCTATCCAGGGCGGTTCGTGGACGCAGTATTTT. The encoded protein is CATSDLPIQGGSWTQYF.

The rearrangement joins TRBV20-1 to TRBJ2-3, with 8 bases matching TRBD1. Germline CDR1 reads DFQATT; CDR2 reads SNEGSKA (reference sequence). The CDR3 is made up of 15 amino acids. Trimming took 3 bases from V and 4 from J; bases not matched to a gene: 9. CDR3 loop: CSARAGQDGADTQYF. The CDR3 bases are TGCAGTGCTAGGGCGGGACAGGACGGAGCAGATACGCAGTATTTT.

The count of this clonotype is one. CDR3 sequence reads: CASSLRQGASGANTGELFF. The CDR3 DNA sequence: TGTGCCAGCAGCTTACGACAGGGGGCCAGCGGGGCGAACACCGGGGAGCTGTTTTTT. V and J are TRBV13 and TRBJ2-2, with TRBD1 matching 10 bases. Losses at the gene ends were 2 bases for V and 0 bases for J; bases not matched to a gene: 9. This CDR3 spans 19 amino acids. CDR1 and CDR2 (germline): PRHDT, FYEKMQ (reference sequence).

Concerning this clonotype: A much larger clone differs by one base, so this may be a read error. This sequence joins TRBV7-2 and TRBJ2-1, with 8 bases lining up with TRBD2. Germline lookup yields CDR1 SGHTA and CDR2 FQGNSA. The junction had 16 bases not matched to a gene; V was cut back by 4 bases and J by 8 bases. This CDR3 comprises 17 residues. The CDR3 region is CASSSPRLAGADDEQFF. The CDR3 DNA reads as TGTGCCAGCAGCTCCCCAAGGCTAGCGGGCGCCGACGATGAGCAGTTCTTC. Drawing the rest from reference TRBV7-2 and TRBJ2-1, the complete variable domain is GAGVSQSPSNKVTEKGKDVELRCDPISGHTALYWYRQSLGQGLEFLIYFQGNSAPDKSGLPSDRFSAERTGGSVSTLTIQRTQQEDSAVYLCASSSPRLAGADDEQFFGPGTRLTVL.

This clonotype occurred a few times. In DNA, the CDR3 is TGCGCCAGCAGCTTGGGAGATGTAACCTCTAACTATGGCTACACCTTC. Translating it yields CASSLGDVTSNYGYTF. The chain links TRBV5-1 to TRBJ1-2; D not certain. V lost 0 bases and J lost 0, with 12 bases in between. Germline V gene sequence: CDR1 SGHRS, CDR2 YFSETQ. The CDR3 length is 16 residues.

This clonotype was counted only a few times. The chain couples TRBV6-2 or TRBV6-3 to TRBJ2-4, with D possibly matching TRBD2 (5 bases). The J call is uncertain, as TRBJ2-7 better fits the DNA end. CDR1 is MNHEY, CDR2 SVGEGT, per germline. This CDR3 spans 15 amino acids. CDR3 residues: CASSPRSGPTGEQYF. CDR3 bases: TGTGCCAGCAGTCCACGAAGCGGTCCCACCGGCGAGCAGTACTTC.

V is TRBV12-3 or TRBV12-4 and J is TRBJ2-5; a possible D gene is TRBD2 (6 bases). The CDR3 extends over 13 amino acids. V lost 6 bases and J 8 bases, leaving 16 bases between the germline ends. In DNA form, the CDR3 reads TGTGCCAGCAGGGGACTGGTCGGGGGAACCCAGTACTTC. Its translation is CASRGLVGGTQYF.

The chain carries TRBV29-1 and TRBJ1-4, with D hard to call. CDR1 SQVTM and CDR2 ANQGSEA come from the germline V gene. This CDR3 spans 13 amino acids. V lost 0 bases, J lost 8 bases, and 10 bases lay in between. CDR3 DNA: TGCAGCGTTGAAGACCCGGTCACCGAAAAACTGTTTTTT. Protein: CSVEDPVTEKLFF. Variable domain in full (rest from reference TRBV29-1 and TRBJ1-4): SAVISQKPSRDICQRGTSLTIQCQVDSQVTMMFWYRQQPGQSLTLIATANQGSEATYESGFVIDKFPISRPNLTFSTLTVSNMSPEDSSIYLCSVEDPVTEKLFFGSGTQLSVL.

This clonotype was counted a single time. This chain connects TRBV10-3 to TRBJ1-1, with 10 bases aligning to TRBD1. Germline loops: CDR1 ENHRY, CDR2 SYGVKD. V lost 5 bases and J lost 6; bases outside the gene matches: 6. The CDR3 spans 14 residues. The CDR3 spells CAISQDRGHAEAFF. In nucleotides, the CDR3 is TGTGCCATCAGTCAAGACAGGGGGCACGCTGAAGCTTTCTTT.